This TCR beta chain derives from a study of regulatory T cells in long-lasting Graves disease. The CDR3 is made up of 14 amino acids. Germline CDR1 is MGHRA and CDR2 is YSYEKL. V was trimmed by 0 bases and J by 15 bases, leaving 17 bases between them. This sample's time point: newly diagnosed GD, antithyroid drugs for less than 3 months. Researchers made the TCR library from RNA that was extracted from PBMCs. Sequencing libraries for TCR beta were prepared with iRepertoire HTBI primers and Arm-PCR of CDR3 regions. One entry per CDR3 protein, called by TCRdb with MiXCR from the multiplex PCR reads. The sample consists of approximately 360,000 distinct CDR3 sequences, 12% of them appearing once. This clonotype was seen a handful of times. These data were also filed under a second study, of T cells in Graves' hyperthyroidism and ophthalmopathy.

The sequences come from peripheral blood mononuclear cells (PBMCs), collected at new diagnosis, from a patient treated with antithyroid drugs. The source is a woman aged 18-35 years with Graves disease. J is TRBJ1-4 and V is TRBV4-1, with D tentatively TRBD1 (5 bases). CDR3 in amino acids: CASSQEVEGLGVFF. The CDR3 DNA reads TGCGCCAGCAGCCAAGAGGTAGAGGGATTGGGGGTGTTTTTT.